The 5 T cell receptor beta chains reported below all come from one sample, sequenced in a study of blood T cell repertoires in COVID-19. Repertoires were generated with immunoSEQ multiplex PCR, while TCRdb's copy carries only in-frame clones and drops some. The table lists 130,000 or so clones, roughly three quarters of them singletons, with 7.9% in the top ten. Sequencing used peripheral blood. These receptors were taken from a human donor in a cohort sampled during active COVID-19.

The CDR3 nucleotides read TGTGCCAGCAGCAAAGACAGGGTAGGGAATCAGCCCCAGCATTTT. Its translation is CASSKDRVGNQPQHF. The chain recombines TRBV7-9 with TRBJ1-5; TRBD1 matches at 7 bases. Germline assignment: CDR1 SEHNR and CDR2 FQNEAQ (reference sequence). This CDR3 is 15 amino acids long. Unmatched junction bases numbered 8, after V lost 5 bases and J lost 4 bases. The full variable domain, rest sourced from reference TRBV7-9 and TRBJ1-5, is DTGVSQNPRHKITKRGQNVTFRCDPISEHNRLYWYRQTLGQGPEFLTYFQNEAQLEKSRLLSDRFSAERPKGSFSTLEIQRTEQGDSAMYLCASSKDRVGNQPQHFGDGTRLSIL.

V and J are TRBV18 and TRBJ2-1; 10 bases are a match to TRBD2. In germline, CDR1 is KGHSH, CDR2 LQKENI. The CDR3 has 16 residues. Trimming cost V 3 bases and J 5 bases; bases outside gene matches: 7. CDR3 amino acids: CASSPETSGPHNEQFF. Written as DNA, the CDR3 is TGTGCCAGCTCACCGGAGACTAGCGGGCCCCACAATGAGCAGTTCTTC.

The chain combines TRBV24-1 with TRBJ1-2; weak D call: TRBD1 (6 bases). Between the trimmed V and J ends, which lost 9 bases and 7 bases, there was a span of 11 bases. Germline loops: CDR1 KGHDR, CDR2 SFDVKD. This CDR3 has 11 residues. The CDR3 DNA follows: TGTGCCACCTCGGGGGGCTTTGGCTACACCTTC. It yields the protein CATSGGFGYTF.

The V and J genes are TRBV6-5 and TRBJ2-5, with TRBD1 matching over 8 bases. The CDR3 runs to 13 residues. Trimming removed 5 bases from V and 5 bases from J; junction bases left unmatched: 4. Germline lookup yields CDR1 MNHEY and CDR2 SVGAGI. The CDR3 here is CASSRTGRETQYF. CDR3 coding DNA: TGTGCCAGCAGTCGGACAGGGCGGGAGACCCAGTACTTC.

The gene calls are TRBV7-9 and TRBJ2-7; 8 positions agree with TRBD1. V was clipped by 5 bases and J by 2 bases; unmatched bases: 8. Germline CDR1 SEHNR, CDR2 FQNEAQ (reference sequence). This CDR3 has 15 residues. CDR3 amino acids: CASSPLDREAYEQYF. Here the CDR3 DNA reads TGTGCCAGCAGCCCCCTGGACAGGGAGGCCTACGAGCAGTACTTC.